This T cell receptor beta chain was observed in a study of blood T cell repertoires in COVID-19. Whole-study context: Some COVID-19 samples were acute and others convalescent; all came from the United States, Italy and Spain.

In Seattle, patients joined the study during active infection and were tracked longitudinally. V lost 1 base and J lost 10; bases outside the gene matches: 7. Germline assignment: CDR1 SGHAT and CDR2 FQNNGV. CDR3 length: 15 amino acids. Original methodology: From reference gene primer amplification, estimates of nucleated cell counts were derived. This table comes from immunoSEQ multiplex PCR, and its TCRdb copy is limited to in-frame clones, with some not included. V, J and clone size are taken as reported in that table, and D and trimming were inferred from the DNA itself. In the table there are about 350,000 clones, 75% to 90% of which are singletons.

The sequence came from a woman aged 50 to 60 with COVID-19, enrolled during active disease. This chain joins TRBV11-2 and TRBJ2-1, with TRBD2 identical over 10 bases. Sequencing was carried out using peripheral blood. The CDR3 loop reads CASSLGQAGGLEQFF. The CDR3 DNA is TGTGCCAGCAGCTTAGGGCAAGCGGGAGGGTTGGAGCAGTTCTTC.